Listed here are 25 T cell receptor beta chains from one sample, sequenced in a study of blood T cells in healthy people across ages. It was with a sample-barcoded 5' primer and a J-beta primer mix that a second PCR of about 7 to 12 cycles was run. TCRdb called the 5' RACE reads again in MiXCR, with one record for every CDR3 protein. The sample yields 780,000 or so distinct CDR3 sequences, approximately 55% seen once. The sequenced material came from blood. The receptors stem from a man older than 75 in good health.

The chain employs TRBV5-1 and TRBJ2-1; D is possibly TRBD1 (6 bases). V gave up 1 base and J gave up 1 base, with 9 bases separating them. Germline-derived CDR1 and CDR2 are SGHRS and YFSETQ. The CDR3 is 15 amino acids. The CDR3 sequence: CASSLTQGSYNEQFF. The CDR3, as DNA: TGCGCCAGCAGCTTGACCCAGGGGTCCTACAATGAGCAGTTCTTC.

Only a few counts were recorded for this clonotype. The chain joins TRBV4-2 to TRBJ2-5, with TRBD2 identical over 9 bases. V was clipped by 4 bases and J by 2 bases; unmatched bases: 11. The CDR3 sequence is 17 residues long. Germline values: CDR1 LGHNA, CDR2 YNFKEQ. CDR3 residues: CASSLDPWTSAQETQYF. In nucleotides, the CDR3 is TGTGCCAGCAGCCTCGACCCCTGGACTAGCGCGCAAGAGACCCAGTACTTC.

The V and J genes are TRBV5-6 and TRBJ1-2; D remains ambiguous. The CDR3 has 16 residues. Between the trimmed V and J ends, which lost 2 bases and 4 bases, there was a span of 18 bases. Germline V CDR1 and CDR2: SGHDT, YYEEEE. The CDR3 protein is CASSLVARRSAYGYTF. DNA of the CDR3: TGTGCCAGCAGCTTAGTTGCTAGGCGCTCCGCCTATGGCTACACCTTC. Full variable domain (outside the CDR3, taken from reference TRBV5-6 and TRBJ1-2): DAGVTQSPTHLIKTRGQQVTLRCSPKSGHDTVSWYQQALGQGPQFIFQYYEEEERQRGNFPDRFSGHQFPNYSSELNVNALLLGDSALYLCASSLVARRSAYGYTFGSGTRLTVV.

This sequence joins TRBV9 and TRBJ1-6, with TRBD1 matching over 8 bases. J was trimmed by 6 bases and V by 4 bases; bases with no gene match: 6. CDR1 and CDR2 from the germline V gene are SGDLS and YYNGEE. CDR3 size: 15 residues. Here the CDR3 reads CASSPRTGINSPLHF. DNA of the CDR3: TGTGCCAGCAGCCCCCGGACAGGGATTAATTCACCCCTCCACTTT. The variable domain in full, completed from reference TRBV9 and TRBJ1-6, reads DSGVTQTPKHLITATGQRVTLRCSPRSGDLSVYWYQQSLDQGLQFLIQYYNGEERAKGNILERFSAQQFPDLHSELNLSSLELGDSALYFCASSPRTGINSPLHFGNGTRLTVT.

The gene calls are TRBV4-1 and TRBJ1-4; perhaps TRBD1 as D (5 bases). The CDR3 runs to 15 residues. In germline, CDR1 is MGHRA, CDR2 YSYEKL. The V end was cut by 2 bases, the J end by 8 bases, with 15 bases between. The CDR3 DNA follows: TGCGCCAGCAGCCAACCCCGGGAGAGGGGAGAAAAACTGTTTTTT. This translates into CASSQPRERGEKLFF.

This clonotype was observed a handful of times. The chain joins TRBV27 to TRBJ1-6; no reliable D call. Germline-derived CDR1 and CDR2 are MNHEY and SMNVEV (reference sequence). This CDR3 contains 13 residues. V was pared by 6 bases and J by 9 bases, with 12 bases between. DNA of the CDR3: TGTGCCAGCAGCCCCCGGATGGGTTCACCCCTCCACTTT. Its protein product is CASSPRMGSPLHF.

The table lists this clonotype with a few counts. The chain links TRBV27 to TRBJ2-7; 7 bases are a match to TRBD2. Losses at the gene ends were 6 bases for V and 3 bases for J; bases not matched to a gene: 11. The germline CDR1 and CDR2 sequences are MNHEY and SMNVEV (reference sequence). The CDR3 runs 15 residues. The CDR3 spells CASRTNGAGYYEQYF. The CDR3, as DNA: TGTGCCAGCAGAACTAATGGAGCGGGATACTACGAGCAGTACTTC.

CDR3 amino acids: CASSVGRAGQAFF. CDR3 bases: TGTGCCAGCAGTGTCGGGAGAGCAGGTCAAGCTTTCTTT. The genes are TRBV6-1 and TRBJ1-1; D is uncertain. The CDR3 extends over 13 amino acids. Germline V gene lookup returns CDR1 MNHNS and CDR2 SASEGT. V was cut by 4 bases and J by 9 bases, with 15 bases left in between.

The chain links TRBV7-9 to TRBJ2-5; D could derive from TRBD1 or TRBD2 (5 bases each). This CDR3 is built from 16 residues. Germline V gene sequence: CDR1 SEHNR, CDR2 FQNEAQ (reference sequence). The V gene lost 5 bases and the J gene lost 1 base, with 17 bases spanning the gap. DNA of the CDR3: TGTGCCAGCAGCCTCGGGGCCTCAACTTTCCAAGAGACCCAGTACTTC. This translates into CASSLGASTFQETQYF.

This chain joins TRBV5-1 and TRBJ2-7; 11 bases are shared with TRBD2. This CDR3 contains 18 residues. V trimming: 4 bases; J trimming: 5 bases; junction bases outside the gene matches: 17. Germline values: CDR1 SGHRS, CDR2 YFSETQ. The CDR3 coding sequence is TGCGCCAGCAGCCCCTCTCCCCGCCGACTAGCGGGATTACACGAGCAGTACTTC. This codes for CASSPSPRRLAGLHEQYF.

The V and J genes are TRBV25-1 and TRBJ2-1; the match to TRBD1 covers 8 bases. Per germline, CDR1 MGHDK and CDR2 SYGVNS. This CDR3 has 14 residues. The V gene end was trimmed by 2 bases and the J gene end by 7 bases; junction bases not matched to a gene: 4. The CDR3 DNA sequence: TGTGCCAGCAGTGAACAGGGGGCATCGAATGAGCAGTTCTTC. Translation gives CASSEQGASNEQFF.

This chain joins TRBV6-6 and TRBJ2-7; D is perhaps TRBD1 (5 bases). The CDR3 runs 13 residues. Germline values: CDR1 MNHNY, CDR2 SVGAGI (reference sequence). Trimming took 6 bases from V and 3 from J, leaving 12 bases between them. This CDR3 is CASRSGSVYEQYF. DNA for the CDR3: TGTGCCAGCAGGTCAGGGTCGGTCTACGAGCAGTACTTC.

The J gene is TRBJ2-5, the V gene TRBV27; TRBD1 is a possible D gene (6 bases). Matching the DNA end better, TRBJ2-7 makes the J call doubtful. CDR3 length equals 16 residues. Germline V gene data show CDR1 as MNHEY and CDR2 as SMNVEV (reference sequence). The CDR3 loop reads CASSYYMVGQPYEQYF. In DNA, the CDR3 is TGTGCCAGCAGTTACTATATGGTCGGACAGCCTTACGAGCAGTACTTC.

This chain links TRBV2 with TRBJ1-1; weak D call: TRBD1 (6 bases). The CDR3 covers 14 residues. CDR1 and CDR2 from the germline V gene are SNHLY and FYNNEI. Between the trimmed V and J ends, which lost 5 bases and 1 base, there was a span of 11 bases. The CDR3, as DNA: TGTGCCAGCAGTTTACAGGGTCCGAACACTGAAGCTTTCTTT. Translation gives CASSLQGPNTEAFF.

The chain employs TRBV10-3 and TRBJ2-1, with TRBD2 identical over 9 bases. The germline V gene has CDR1 ENHRY and CDR2 SYGVKD. The CDR3 runs to 15 residues. Trimming removed 4 bases from V and 8 bases from J; junction bases left unmatched: 9. CDR3 bases: TGTGCCATCAGTGGGGCGGGAGGGCCAATGGATGAGCAGTTCTTC. This gives the protein CAISGAGGPMDEQFF.

J is TRBJ2-6 and V is TRBV18, with unresolved D. This CDR3 is built from 15 residues. V lost 1 base and J lost 2, with 6 bases in between. The germline gives CDR1 KGHSH, CDR2 LQKENI. The CDR3 region is CASSPQGTGANVLTF. The CDR3 DNA follows: TGTGCCAGCTCACCACAGGGAACTGGGGCCAACGTCCTGACTTTC. Supplemented by reference TRBV18 and TRBJ2-6, the full variable domain reads NAGVMQNPRHLVRRRGQEARLRCSPMKGHSHVYWYRQLPEEGLKFMVYLQKENIIDESGMPKERFSAEFPKEGPSILRIQQVVRGDSAAYFCASSPQGTGANVLTFGAGSRLTVL.

V gene TRBV13 combines with J gene TRBJ1-1; 8 bases align to TRBD1. This CDR3 is 15 amino acids long. CDR1 and CDR2 (germline): PRHDT, FYEKMQ (reference sequence). The junction had 10 bases not matched to a gene; V was cut back by 5 bases and J by 5 bases. CDR3 protein: CASSADWTGQTEAFF. CDR3 DNA sequence: TGTGCCAGCAGCGCCGACTGGACAGGGCAAACTGAAGCTTTCTTT.

The chain recombines TRBV6-5 with TRBJ2-3; TRBD2 is a possible D gene (5 bases). CDR1 MNHEY and CDR2 SVGAGI come from the germline V gene. The length of the CDR3 is 14 residues. Trimming shortened V by 6 bases and J by 14 bases, and 24 bases separated the two germline ends. The CDR3 DNA sequence: TGTGCCAGCAGCGCTAGAACGCAAAGCGGAGACGCGTATTTT. As protein: CASSARTQSGDAYF.

The chain joins TRBV27 to TRBJ2-4; no firm D call. V lost 5 bases and J lost 0, with 11 bases in between. Looked up from germline, CDR1 is MNHEY and CDR2 is SMNVEV (reference sequence). The CDR3 sequence is 15 residues long. CDR3 in DNA: TGTGCCAGCAGTCAAGGACGTGTAGCCAAAAACATTCAGTACTTC. Residues: CASSQGRVAKNIQYF.

V gene TRBV7-9 combines with J gene TRBJ2-3; 11 bases line up with TRBD2. Germline assignment: CDR1 SEHNR and CDR2 FQNEAQ (reference sequence). J lost 5 bases, V lost 6 bases, and 7 bases had no gene match. CDR3 length: 15 residues. In DNA, the CDR3 is TGTGCCAGCAGGAAAACTAGCGGGAGAAAAGATACGCAGTATTTT. It encodes CASRKTSGRKDTQYF.

This rearrangement joins TRBV3-1 to TRBJ2-1, with 9 bases aligning to TRBD2. The V gene's germline CDR1 is LGHDT and CDR2 YNNKEL (reference sequence). V dropped 6 bases and J dropped 8; count of bases not matched to a gene: 11. This CDR3 has 15 residues. CDR3 sequence: CASRVRLAGSDEQFF. The DNA of the CDR3 is TGTGCCAGCAGGGTGCGGCTAGCGGGATCGGATGAGCAGTTCTTC.

The V call is TRBV7-2, the J call TRBJ2-7; D possibly corresponds to TRBD2 (5 bases). The DNA end is a closer match to TRBJ2-1, so the J assignment may be wrong. The germline V gene has CDR1 SGHTA and CDR2 FQGNSA. This CDR3 region has 13 residues. In nucleotides, the CDR3 is TGTGCCAGCAGCCGTCCCCTAGCTATTGAGCAGTTCTTC. Translated: CASSRPLAIEQFF.

Comment on this clonotype: A much larger clone differs from this one at a single base, so this may be a read error. The chain couples TRBV11-3 to TRBJ2-5; 12 bases align to TRBD2. This CDR3 region has 15 residues. V gave up 3 bases and J gave up 11 bases; unmatched junction bases: 10. CDR1 and CDR2 from the germline V gene are SGHNT and YENEEA. DNA for the CDR3: TGTGCCAGCAGCTTCGGGACTAGCGGGTACAATGAGCAGTACTTC. This codes for CASSFGTSGYNEQYF.

This clonotype was counted between two and nine times. V gene TRBV6-5 combines with J gene TRBJ1-1; D perhaps matches TRBD1 (5 bases). The CDR3 runs to 12 residues. V shed 8 bases and J shed 11 bases, with 18 bases lying between them. CDR1 is MNHEY and CDR2 is SVGAGI in the germline V gene. In DNA form, the CDR3 reads TGTGCCAGCCAAAGTCCCCAGGGTAGGGCTTTCTTT. Its protein is CASQSPQGRAFF.

The chain uses TRBV18 and TRBJ2-6; no reliable D call. The length of the CDR3 is 18 residues. The ends were cut back, 3 bases at V and 1 base at J, with 16 bases in the middle. CDR1 is KGHSH and CDR2 is LQKENI in the germline V gene. This CDR3 is CASSPSNGVSSGANVLTF. DNA for the CDR3: TGTGCCAGCTCACCCTCGAATGGCGTGTCTTCTGGGGCCAACGTCCTGACTTTC.